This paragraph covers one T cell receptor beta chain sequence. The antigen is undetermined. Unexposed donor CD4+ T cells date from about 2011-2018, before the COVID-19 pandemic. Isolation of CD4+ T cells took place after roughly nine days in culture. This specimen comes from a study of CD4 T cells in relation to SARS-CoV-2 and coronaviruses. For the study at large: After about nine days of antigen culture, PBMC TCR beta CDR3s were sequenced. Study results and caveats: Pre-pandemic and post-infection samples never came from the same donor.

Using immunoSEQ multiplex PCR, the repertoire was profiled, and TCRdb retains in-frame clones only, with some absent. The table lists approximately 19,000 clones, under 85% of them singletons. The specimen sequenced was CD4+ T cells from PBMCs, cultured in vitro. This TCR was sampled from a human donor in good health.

The CDR3 is CASSLTGATGELFF. CDR3 nucleotide sequence: TGTGCCAGCAGCCTGACAGGGGCCACCGGGGAGCTGTTTTTT. The rearrangement links TRBV5-4 to TRBJ2-2; 8 bases align to TRBD1. Germline CDR1 SGHNT, CDR2 YYREEE (reference sequence). After removal of 4 bases from V and 4 bases from J, the junction contained 3 bases not matched to a gene. The CDR3 runs to 14 residues.